The entry below describes one T cell receptor (beta chain). The target of this receptor is not known. Qualities for individual bases were not recorded, and no much larger clone is one base off. Patients with a history of autoimmune disease or receiving systemic immunosuppression were excluded from the trial. In every dose cohort, peripheral blood was drawn for TCR sequencing at baseline, cycle 4 day 1, and cycle 7 day 1. The samples were drawn from a first-in-human, open-label, multicenter phase I dose-escalation trial of ivuxolimab. Adults with locally advanced or metastatic melanoma, renal cell, hepatocellular, or head and neck squamous cell carcinoma were enrolled in the trial. Before TCR sequencing, CD4+ T cells and CD8+ T cells were sorted from peripheral blood as separate populations. To sequence the TCRbeta CDR3 region, genomic DNA was isolated from the sorted cells. TCRbeta CDR3 regions were sequenced using the immunoSEQ Assay. The table comes from immuneACCESS by way of TCRdb, which keeps in-frame sequences with V and J called. Part of the clones is missing from these tables; in studies checked, under half for an unresolved V gene and the rest for unknown reasons. In all, the sample holds about 83,000 clones, and under 90% of those were seen once. The top ten constitute 1.5% to 2% of the sample.

This record comes from a study of OX40 agonist ivuxolimab in advanced cancers. Looking at the study overall: The costimulatory receptor OX40 (CD134) was targeted by ivuxolimab, a fully human IgG2 agonistic monoclonal antibody. Intravenous ivuxolimab was administered to patients every 2 weeks at six dose levels: 0.01, 0.1, 0.3, 1.5, 3 and 10 mg/kg. Of the roughly 50 dose-escalation patients, hepatocellular carcinoma was present in around 19, melanoma in roughly 15, renal cell carcinoma in 9 and head and neck cancer in 9. In the dose-escalation cohort, around four fifths of patients were male, and the mean age was roughly 60 years, with a range of about 23 to 80. Patients were allowed to have had prior anti-PD-1, anti-PD-L1 or anti-CTLA-4 therapy, and roughly 40% of the dose-escalation patients had been treated with checkpoint inhibitors. Three dose-escalation patients achieved partial responses, one with hepatocellular carcinoma and two with cutaneous melanoma. The purpose of peripheral TCRbeta sequencing was to test whether ivuxolimab changed TCR sequence diversity and led to clonal T-cell expansion. The paper covers the monotherapy dose-escalation part of the phase I ivuxolimab trial, which included N = 52 patients. Study-wide conclusions, independent of this receptor: The antigen specificity of the clonally expanded peripheral T cells was not determined. At doses from 0.1 to 3.0 mg/kg, clonal expansion was seen in both CD4+ and CD8+ blood T cells between baseline and week 6. In the 0.1-3.0 mg/kg groups, partial responders were among the patients with the lowest normalized peripheral clonal expansion, particularly in CD8+ T cells. Low levels of normalized T-cell clonal expansion were also shown by some nonresponding patients. After ivuxolimab, CD8+ T cells had more expanded clones than CD4+ T cells on average.

CDR1 and CDR2, looked up from the germline V gene, are SGHRS and YFSETQ. The CDR3 covers 17 residues, taking in both the cysteine and the phenylalanine. The kept DNA is CDR3 alone, 51 bases in frame from the first base. At the junction V is shortened by 3 bases and J by 0 bases; bases outside the gene matches: 8. The specimen comprised CD4+ or CD8+ T cells sorted from blood, sampled in a trial of the OX40 agonist ivuxolimab. The V and J segments used are TRBV5-1 and TRBJ2-3; 9 central nucleotides agree with TRBD2. The source of this sequence is an adult with an advanced solid tumor such as melanoma, head and neck, liver or kidney cancer. In nucleotides, the sequence is TGCGCCAGCAGCTGGGGGGCTAGCGGGACTAGCACAGATACGCAGTATTTT. Its product reads: CASSWGASGTSTDTQYF.